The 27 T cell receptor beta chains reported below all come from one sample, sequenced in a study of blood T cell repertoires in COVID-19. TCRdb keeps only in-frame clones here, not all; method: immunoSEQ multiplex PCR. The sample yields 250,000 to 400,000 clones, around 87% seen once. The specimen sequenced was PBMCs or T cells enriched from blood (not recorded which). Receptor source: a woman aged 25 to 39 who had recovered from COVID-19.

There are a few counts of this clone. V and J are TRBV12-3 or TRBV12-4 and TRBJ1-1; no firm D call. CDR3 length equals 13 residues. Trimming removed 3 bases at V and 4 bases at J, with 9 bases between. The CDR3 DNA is TGTGCCAGCAGTTTTGGGCAGTTCACTGAAGCTTTCTTT. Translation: CASSFGQFTEAFF.

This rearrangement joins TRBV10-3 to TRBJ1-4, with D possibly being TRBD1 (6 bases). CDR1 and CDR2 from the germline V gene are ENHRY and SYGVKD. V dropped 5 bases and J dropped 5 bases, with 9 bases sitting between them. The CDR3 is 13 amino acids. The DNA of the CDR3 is TGTGCCATCAGTACAGGGTGGAATGAAAAACTGTTTTTT. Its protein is CAISTGWNEKLFF.

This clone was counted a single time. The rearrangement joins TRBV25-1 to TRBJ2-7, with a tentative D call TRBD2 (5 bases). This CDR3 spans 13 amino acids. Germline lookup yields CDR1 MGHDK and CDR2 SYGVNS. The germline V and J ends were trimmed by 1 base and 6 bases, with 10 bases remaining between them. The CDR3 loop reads CASSELDSGEQYF. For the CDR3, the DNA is TGTGCCAGCAGTGAATTGGACTCCGGCGAGCAGTACTTC.

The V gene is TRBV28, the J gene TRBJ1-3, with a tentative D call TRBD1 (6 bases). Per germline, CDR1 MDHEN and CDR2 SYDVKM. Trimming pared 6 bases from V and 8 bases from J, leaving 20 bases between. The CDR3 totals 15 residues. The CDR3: CASSSYGQPGDTIYF. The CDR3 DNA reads TGTGCCAGCAGCAGTTACGGACAGCCCGGGGACACCATATATTTT.

Here the CDR3 reads CASGGPSSYNEQFF. The CDR3 DNA reads as TGTGCCAGCGGGGGGCCCTCATCCTACAATGAGCAGTTCTTC. V usage is TRBV19 and J usage is TRBJ2-1, with D perhaps TRBD2 (7 bases). The CDR3 length is 14 residues. Germline V CDR1 and CDR2: LNHDA, SQIVND (reference sequence). Trimming took 9 bases from V and 1 from J, leaving 13 bases between them.

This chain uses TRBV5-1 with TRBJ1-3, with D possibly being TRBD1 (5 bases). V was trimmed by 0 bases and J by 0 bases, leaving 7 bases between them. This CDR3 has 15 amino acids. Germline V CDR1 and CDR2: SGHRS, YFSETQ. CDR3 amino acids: CASSLEGFSGNTIYF. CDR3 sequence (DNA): TGCGCCAGCAGCTTGGAGGGGTTCTCTGGAAACACCATATATTTT. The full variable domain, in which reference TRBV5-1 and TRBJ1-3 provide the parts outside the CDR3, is KAGVTQTPRYLIKTRGQQVTLSCSPISGHRSVSWYQQTPGQGLQFLFEYFSETQRNKGNFPGRFSGRQFSNSRSEMNVSTLELGDSALYLCASSLEGFSGNTIYFGEGSWLTVV.

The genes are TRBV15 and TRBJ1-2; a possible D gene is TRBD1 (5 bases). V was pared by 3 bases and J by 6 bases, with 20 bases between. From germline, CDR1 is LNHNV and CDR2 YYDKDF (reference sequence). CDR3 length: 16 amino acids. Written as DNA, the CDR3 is TGTGCCACCAGCAGGACTTACGGGTCGGAGGGGAATGGCTACACCTTC. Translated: CATSRTYGSEGNGYTF.

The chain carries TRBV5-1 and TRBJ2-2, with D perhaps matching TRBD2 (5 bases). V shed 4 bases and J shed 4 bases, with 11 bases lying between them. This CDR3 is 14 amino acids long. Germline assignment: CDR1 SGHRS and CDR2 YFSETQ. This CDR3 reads CASSVTRFTGELFF. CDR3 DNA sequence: TGCGCCAGCAGCGTAACTAGATTCACCGGGGAGCTGTTTTTT.

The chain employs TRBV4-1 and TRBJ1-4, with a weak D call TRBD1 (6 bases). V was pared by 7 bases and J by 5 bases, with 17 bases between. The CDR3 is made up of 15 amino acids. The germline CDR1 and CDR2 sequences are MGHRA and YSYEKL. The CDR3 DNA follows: TGCGCCAGCACCCGAGCTCCGGGGACAAATGAAAAACTGTTTTTT. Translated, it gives CASTRAPGTNEKLFF.

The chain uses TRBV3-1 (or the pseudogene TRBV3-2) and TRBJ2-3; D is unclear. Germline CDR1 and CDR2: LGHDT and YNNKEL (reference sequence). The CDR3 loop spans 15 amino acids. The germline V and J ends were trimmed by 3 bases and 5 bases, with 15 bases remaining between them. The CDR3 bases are TGTGCCAGCAGCCATAAGACTCCGTCCGGAGATACGCAGTATTTT. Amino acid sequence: CASSHKTPSGDTQYF.

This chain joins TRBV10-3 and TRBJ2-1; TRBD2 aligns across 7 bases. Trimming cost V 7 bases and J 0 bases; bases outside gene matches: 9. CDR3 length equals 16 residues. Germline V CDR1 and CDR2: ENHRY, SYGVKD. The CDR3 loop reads CAIKDPGGSSYNEQFF. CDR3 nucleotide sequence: TGTGCCATCAAGGATCCCGGGGGGAGCTCCTACAATGAGCAGTTCTTC.

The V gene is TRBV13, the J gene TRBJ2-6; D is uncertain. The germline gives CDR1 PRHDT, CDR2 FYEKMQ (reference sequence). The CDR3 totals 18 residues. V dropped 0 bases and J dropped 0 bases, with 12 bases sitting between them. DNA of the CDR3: TGTGCCAGCAGCTTAGGCCTGTTAAAATTCTCTGGGGCCAACGTCCTGACTTTC. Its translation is CASSLGLLKFSGANVLTF.

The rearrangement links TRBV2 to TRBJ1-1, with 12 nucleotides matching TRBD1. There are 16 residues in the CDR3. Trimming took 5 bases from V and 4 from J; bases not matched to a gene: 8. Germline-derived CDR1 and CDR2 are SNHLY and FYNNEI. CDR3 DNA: TGTGCCAGCAGTTGGGACAGGGGGCAGGTTGGCACTGAAGCTTTCTTT. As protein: CASSWDRGQVGTEAFF.

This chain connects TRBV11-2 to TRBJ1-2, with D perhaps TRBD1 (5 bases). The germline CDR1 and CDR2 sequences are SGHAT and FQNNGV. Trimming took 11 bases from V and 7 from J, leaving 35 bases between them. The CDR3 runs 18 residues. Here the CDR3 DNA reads TGTGCCTCTAAACCCCTCCGGCAGGGAGGAAAGGGGCCCGGTGGCTACACCTTC. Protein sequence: CASKPLRQGGKGPGGYTF.

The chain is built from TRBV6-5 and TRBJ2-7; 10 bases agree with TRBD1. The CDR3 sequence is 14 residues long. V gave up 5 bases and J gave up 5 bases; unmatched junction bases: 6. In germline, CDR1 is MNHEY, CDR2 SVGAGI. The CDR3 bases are TGTGCCAGCAGTAGCCGGGACAGGGGCAACGAGCAGTACTTC. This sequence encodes CASSSRDRGNEQYF.

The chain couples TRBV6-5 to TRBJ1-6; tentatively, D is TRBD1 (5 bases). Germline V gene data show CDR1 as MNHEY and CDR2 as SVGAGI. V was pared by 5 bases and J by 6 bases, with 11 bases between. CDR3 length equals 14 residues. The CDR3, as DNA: TGTGCCAGCAGTCGACTTGACAGTAATTCACCCCTCCACTTT. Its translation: CASSRLDSNSPLHF.

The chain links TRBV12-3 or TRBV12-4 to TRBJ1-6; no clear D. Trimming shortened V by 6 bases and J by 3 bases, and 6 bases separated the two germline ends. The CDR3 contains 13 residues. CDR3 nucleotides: TGTGCCAGCAGAATCCTCTATAATTCACCCCTCCACTTT. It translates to CASRILYNSPLHF.

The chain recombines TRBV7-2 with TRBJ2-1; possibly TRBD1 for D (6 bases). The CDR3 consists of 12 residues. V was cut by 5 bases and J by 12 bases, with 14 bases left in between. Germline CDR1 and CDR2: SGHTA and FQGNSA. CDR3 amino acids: CASSRRTEAQFF. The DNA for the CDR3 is TGTGCCAGCAGCCGCCGGACAGAAGCGCAGTTCTTC.

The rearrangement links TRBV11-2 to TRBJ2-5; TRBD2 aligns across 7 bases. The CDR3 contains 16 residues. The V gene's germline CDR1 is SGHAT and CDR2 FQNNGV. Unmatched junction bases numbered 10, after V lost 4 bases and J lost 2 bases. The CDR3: CASSSHKGGGQETQYF. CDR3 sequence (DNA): TGTGCCAGCAGCTCACACAAGGGCGGGGGACAAGAGACCCAGTACTTC. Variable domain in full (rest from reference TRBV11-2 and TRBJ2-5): EAGVAQSPRYKIIEKRQSVAFWCNPISGHATLYWYQQILGQGPKLLIQFQNNGVVDDSQLPKDRFSAERLKGVDSTLKIQPAKLEDSAVYLCASSSHKGGGQETQYFGPGTRLLVL.

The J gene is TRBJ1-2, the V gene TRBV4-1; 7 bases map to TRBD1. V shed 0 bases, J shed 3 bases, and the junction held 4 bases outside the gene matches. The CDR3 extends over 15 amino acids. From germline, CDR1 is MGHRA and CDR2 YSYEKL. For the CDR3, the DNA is TGCGCCAGCAGCCAAGATTGGGGACAGCACTATGGCTACACCTTC. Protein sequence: CASSQDWGQHYGYTF.

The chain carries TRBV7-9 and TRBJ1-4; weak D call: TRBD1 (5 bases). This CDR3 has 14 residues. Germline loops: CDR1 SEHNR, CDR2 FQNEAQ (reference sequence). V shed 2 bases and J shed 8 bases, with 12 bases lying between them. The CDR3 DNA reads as TGTGCCAGCAGCTTAATAGGGGTAGTCGAAAAACTGTTTTTT. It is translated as CASSLIGVVEKLFF. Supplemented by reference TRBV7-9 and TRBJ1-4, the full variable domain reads DTGVSQNPRHKITKRGQNVTFRCDPISEHNRLYWYRQTLGQGPEFLTYFQNEAQLEKSRLLSDRFSAERPKGSFSTLEIQRTEQGDSAMYLCASSLIGVVEKLFFGSGTQLSVL.

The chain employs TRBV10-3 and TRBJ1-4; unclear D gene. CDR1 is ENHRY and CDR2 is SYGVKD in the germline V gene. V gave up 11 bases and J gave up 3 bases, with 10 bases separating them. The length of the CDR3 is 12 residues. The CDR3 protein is CARRTANEKLFF. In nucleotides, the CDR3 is TGTGCCCGCCGGACTGCTAATGAAAAACTGTTTTTT.

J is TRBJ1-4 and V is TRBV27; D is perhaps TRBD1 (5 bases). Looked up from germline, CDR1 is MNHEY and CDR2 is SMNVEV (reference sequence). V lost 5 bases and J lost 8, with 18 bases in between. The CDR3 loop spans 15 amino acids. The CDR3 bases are TGTGCCAGCAGTCCTACTGGAGGGGAAAACGAAAAACTGTTTTTT. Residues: CASSPTGGENEKLFF.

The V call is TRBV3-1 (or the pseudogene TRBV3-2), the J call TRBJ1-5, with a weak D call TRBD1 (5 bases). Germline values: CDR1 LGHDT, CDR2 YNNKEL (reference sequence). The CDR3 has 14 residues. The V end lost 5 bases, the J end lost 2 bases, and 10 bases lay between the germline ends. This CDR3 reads CASSRGRGNQPQHF. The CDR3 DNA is TGTGCCAGCAGCAGGGGCAGGGGCAATCAGCCCCAGCATTTT.

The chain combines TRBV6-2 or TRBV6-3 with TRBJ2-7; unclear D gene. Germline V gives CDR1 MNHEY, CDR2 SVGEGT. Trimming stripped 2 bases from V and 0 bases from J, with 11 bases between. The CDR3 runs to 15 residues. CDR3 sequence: CASSYPRQASYEQYF. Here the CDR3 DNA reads TGTGCCAGCAGTTACCCGAGACAAGCCTCCTACGAGCAGTACTTC.

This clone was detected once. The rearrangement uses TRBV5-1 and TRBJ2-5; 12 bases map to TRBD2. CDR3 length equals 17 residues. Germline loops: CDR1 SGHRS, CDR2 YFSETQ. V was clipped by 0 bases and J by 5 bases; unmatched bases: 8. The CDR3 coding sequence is TGCGCCAGCAGCTTGGCCTGGACTAGCGGGGATTACGAGACCCAGTACTTC. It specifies CASSLAWTSGDYETQYF.

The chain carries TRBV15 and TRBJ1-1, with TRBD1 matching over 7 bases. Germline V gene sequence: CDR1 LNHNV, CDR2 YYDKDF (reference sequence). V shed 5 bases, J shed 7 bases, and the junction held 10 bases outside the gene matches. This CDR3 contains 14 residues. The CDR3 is CATSLGGDSDEAFF. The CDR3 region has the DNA TGTGCCACCAGCTTAGGAGGGGACAGCGATGAAGCTTTCTTT.